Described below is a single T cell receptor (beta chain) sequence and its context. The entry originates in a study of blood T cell repertoires in COVID-19. Overall study: Sources were T cells, B-cell-depleted T cells, or PBMCs; the material itself was cDNA or gDNA.

Looked up from germline, CDR1 is ENHRY and CDR2 is SYGVKD. This CDR3 spans 14 amino acids. V was cut by 7 bases and J by 0 bases, with 11 bases left in between. The study drew participants aged about 18 to 95 years from roughly 25 US areas. In assigning cohorts, the study relied on participant-reported clinical history. Original processing methods: Using reference gene primer amplification, nucleated cell counts were estimated. TCRdb keeps only in-frame clones here, not all; method: immunoSEQ multiplex PCR. Clone size and V and J calls were adopted from that table, with D and trimming inferred from the DNA. The table has fewer than 500,000 clones, more than 75% seen once; the top ten hold roughly 0.97%.

The origin of this receptor is a woman aged 30 to 39 with acute COVID-19. The chain has TRBV10-3 and TRBJ2-3, with a weak D call TRBD1 (7 bases). Input material: PBMCs or T cells enriched from blood (not recorded which). The CDR3 sequence: CAINPGGSTDTQYF. Here the CDR3 DNA reads TGTGCCATCAATCCAGGGGGGAGCACAGATACGCAGTATTTT.